The 21 T cell receptor beta chains presented below share a single source sample, sequenced in a study of blood T cell repertoires in COVID-19. Only in-frame clones appear in the TCRdb table, and some are missing; sequencing was by immunoSEQ multiplex PCR. This repertoire shows a few hundred thousand clones, around 86% found once; its top ten account for around 4%. The sequencing input was PBMCs or T cells enriched from blood (not recorded which). The receptors here all came from a woman in her 40s with acute COVID-19.

The CDR3 DNA is TGTGCCAGCAGTTATGGCCAGTTCTACGAGCAGTACTTC. Amino acids: CASSYGQFYEQYF. The V gene is TRBV6-2 or TRBV6-3, the J gene TRBJ2-7; D is unresolved. From germline, CDR1 is MNHEY and CDR2 SVGEGT. There are 13 residues in the CDR3. Trimming removed 3 bases at V and 3 bases at J, with 9 bases between.

The chain links TRBV11-2 to TRBJ1-1, with TRBD1 identical over 7 bases. Germline V gene sequence: CDR1 SGHAT, CDR2 FQNNGV. The CDR3 totals 17 residues. Losses at the gene ends were 5 bases for V and 4 bases for J; bases not matched to a gene: 16. CDR3 in amino acids: CASSQHLGGAGFTEAFF. As DNA, the CDR3 is TGTGCCAGCAGCCAGCATTTAGGGGGCGCGGGATTCACTGAAGCTTTCTTT. The complete variable domain, with remaining parts taken from reference TRBV11-2 and TRBJ1-1, reads EAGVAQSPRYKIIEKRQSVAFWCNPISGHATLYWYQQILGQGPKLLIQFQNNGVVDDSQLPKDRFSAERLKGVDSTLKIQPAKLEDSAVYLCASSQHLGGAGFTEAFFGQGTRLTVV.

The chain joins TRBV28 to TRBJ1-2; D not certain. CDR1 is MDHEN and CDR2 is SYDVKM in the germline V gene. The CDR3 consists of 15 residues. Trimming shortened V by 2 bases and J by 0 bases, and 10 bases separated the two germline ends. For the CDR3, the DNA is TGTGCCAGCAGTTTACTGCAGGAAACTAACTATGGCTACACCTTC. Its translation is CASSLLQETNYGYTF.

DNA for the CDR3: TGCGCCAGCAGCCCTTCTTACAGGGTAGGACTTAAAAACATTCAGTACTTC. Protein: CASSPSYRVGLKNIQYF. The rearrangement links TRBV4-3 to TRBJ2-4, with TRBD1 as a possible D gene (6 bases). Looked up from germline, CDR1 is LGHNA and CDR2 is YSLEER. Trimming removed 4 bases at V and 4 bases at J, with 20 bases between. This CDR3 has 17 amino acids.

The chain has TRBV7-3 and TRBJ1-2; D is perhaps TRBD1 (6 bases). The CDR3 runs 15 residues. Per the germline V gene, CDR1 is SGHTA and CDR2 is FQGTGA. V was shortened by 5 bases and J by 4 bases, with 17 bases between the two germline ends. The CDR3 loop reads CASSPSTGPSYGYTF. Written as DNA, the CDR3 is TGTGCCAGCAGCCCGTCGACAGGTCCCTCCTATGGCTACACCTTC.

The chain uses TRBV5-4 and TRBJ1-1; 12 bases align to TRBD1. The J segment lost 1 base and the V segment lost 0 bases, leaving 7 bases of the junction unmatched. The CDR3 is 18 residues long. CDR1 is SGHNT and CDR2 is YYREEE in the germline V gene (reference sequence). In nucleotides, the CDR3 is TGTGCCAGCAGCTTGGGGCCATCGGGACAGGGGGCGAACACTGAAGCTTTCTTT. As protein: CASSLGPSGQGANTEAFF.

This chain joins TRBV7-2 and TRBJ2-7; D is unclear. The V gene's germline CDR1 is SGHTA and CDR2 FQGNSA. The CDR3 is 14 residues long. With 3 bases removed from V and 0 bases from J, the gap between germline ends came to 9 bases. DNA of the CDR3: TGTGCCAGCAGCTTCGAGAGTAGCTCCTACGAGCAGTACTTC. Encoded protein: CASSFESSSYEQYF.

The chain links TRBV15 to TRBJ2-7, with D hard to call. Trimming stripped 0 bases from V and 9 bases from J, with 18 bases between. CDR3 length equals 15 residues. Germline V gives CDR1 LNHNV, CDR2 YYDKDF (reference sequence). In DNA, the CDR3 is TGTGCCACCAGCAGAGATGAGACGGGTAGTAGAGTGCAGTACTTC. Its translation is CATSRDETGSRVQYF. Variable domain in full (rest from reference TRBV15 and TRBJ2-7): DAMVIQNPRYQVTQFGKPVTLSCSQTLNHNVMYWYQQKSSQAPKLLFHYYDKDFNNEADTPDNFQSRRPNTSFCFLDIRSPGLGDTAMYLCATSRDETGSRVQYFGPGTRLTVT.

The V gene is TRBV7-8, the J gene TRBJ1-2, with D maybe TRBD1 (5 bases). Germline V lookup: CDR1 SGHVS, CDR2 FQNEAQ. The CDR3 loop spans 14 amino acids. The V and J ends lost 0 bases and 4 bases respectively, with 9 bases between them. The CDR3 sequence: CASSLAVTGYGYTF. The CDR3 DNA follows: TGTGCCAGCAGCTTAGCGGTCACAGGCTATGGCTACACCTTC. The complete variable domain, with remaining parts taken from reference TRBV7-8 and TRBJ1-2, reads GAGVSQSPRYKVAKRGQDVALRCDPISGHVSLFWYQQALGQGPEFLTYFQNEAQLDKSGLPSDRFFAERPEGSVSTLKIQRTQQEDSAVYLCASSLAVTGYGYTFGSGTRLTVV.

This clone has just one count. V usage is TRBV7-2 and J usage is TRBJ2-6; D remains ambiguous. CDR3 length equals 15 residues. V lost 5 bases, J lost 3 bases, and 11 bases lay in between. The germline V gene has CDR1 SGHTA and CDR2 FQGNSA. The CDR3 here is CASSQHQVGANVLTF. DNA for the CDR3: TGTGCCAGCAGCCAGCACCAGGTTGGGGCCAACGTCCTGACTTTC.

V gene TRBV5-4 combines with J gene TRBJ1-1, with TRBD1 identical over 7 bases. The CDR3 has 12 amino acids. The trim removed 6 bases at V and 9 bases at J, leaving 8 bases unmatched. Germline CDR1 reads SGHNT; CDR2 reads YYREEE (reference sequence). CDR3 in DNA: TGTGCCAGCATCACGTCGGGACAGCAAGCTTTCTTT. It codes for CASITSGQQAFF.

The genes are TRBV7-2 and TRBJ1-5; TRBD1 aligns across 7 bases. Germline V gene lookup returns CDR1 SGHTA and CDR2 FQGNSA. This CDR3 spans 16 amino acids. The junction had 10 bases not matched to a gene; V was cut back by 5 bases and J by 3 bases. CDR3 nucleotide sequence: TGTGCCAGCAGCCTAACACGACAGGGCCCCAATCAGCCCCAGCATTTT. Protein sequence: CASSLTRQGPNQPQHF.

This clone was found once. The gene calls are TRBV19 and TRBJ1-5; 7 bases are a match to TRBD1. The J segment lost 4 bases and the V segment lost 5 bases, leaving 8 bases of the junction unmatched. Germline CDR1 and CDR2: LNHDA and SQIVND (reference sequence). CDR3 length equals 15 residues. The CDR3 spells CASSETGRWNQPQHF. CDR3 sequence (DNA): TGTGCCAGTAGTGAGACAGGGAGGTGGAATCAGCCCCAGCATTTT.

This clone has a handful of counts. This chain uses TRBV4-2 with TRBJ2-4; 8 nucleotides line up with TRBD2. Looked up from germline, CDR1 is LGHNA and CDR2 is YNFKEQ. The junction had 19 bases not matched to a gene; V was cut back by 0 bases and J by 0 bases. The CDR3 is made up of 22 amino acids. The CDR3 DNA reads as TGTGCCAGCAGCCAAGAAACCCCGAGGCGGGGGGAGGGAAGACTAGCCAAAAACATTCAGTACTTC. This sequence encodes CASSQETPRRGEGRLAKNIQYF.

This clone was detected once. The chain is built from TRBV4-1 and TRBJ2-5; TRBD2 matches 9 bases. CDR3 length: 18 amino acids. V lost 0 bases and J lost 1; bases outside the gene matches: 9. CDR1 and CDR2 from the germline V gene are MGHRA and YSYEKL. CDR3 protein: CASSQEQAGGPFQETQYF. CDR3 coding DNA: TGCGCCAGCAGCCAAGAACAAGCGGGGGGCCCATTCCAAGAGACCCAGTACTTC.

About this clone itself: Other DNA sequences of this sample code for an identical CDR3. V and J are TRBV7-9 and TRBJ1-5; unclear D gene. The germline V and J ends were trimmed by 1 base and 6 bases, with 4 bases remaining between them. The CDR3 is made up of 12 amino acids. From germline, CDR1 is SEHNR and CDR2 FQNEAQ (reference sequence). CDR3 sequence: CASSLDSQPQHF. The CDR3 DNA reads as TGTGCCAGCAGCTTAGACTCTCAGCCCCAGCATTTT.

J is TRBJ1-2 and V is TRBV6-5, with TRBD1 identical over 7 bases. The CDR3 runs 13 residues. Germline-derived CDR1 and CDR2 are MNHEY and SVGAGI. The junction had 8 bases not matched to a gene; V was cut back by 5 bases and J by 8 bases. CDR3 residues: CASSPGTALGYTF. The CDR3 region has the DNA TGTGCCAGCAGTCCGGGGACAGCACTAGGCTACACCTTC.

The chain employs TRBV18 and TRBJ2-7; D unclear. This CDR3 contains 15 residues. The V end lost 3 bases, the J end lost 2 bases, and 14 bases lay between the germline ends. Germline assignment: CDR1 KGHSH and CDR2 LQKENI. CDR3 sequence: CASSPSSLVAYEQYF. As DNA, the CDR3 is TGTGCCAGCTCACCTTCGAGCTTAGTAGCCTACGAGCAGTACTTC.

Points on this clone: Other DNA sequences in this specimen translate into the identical CDR3. In DNA, the CDR3 is TGTGCCAGCAGCCAAGGGACGGGAACTGAAGCTTTCTTT. Encoded protein: CASSQGTGTEAFF. V is TRBV3-1 (or the pseudogene TRBV3-2) and J is TRBJ1-1; D is unclear. CDR1 is LGHDT, CDR2 YNNKEL, per germline (reference sequence). With 1 base removed from V and 5 bases from J, the gap between germline ends came to 8 bases. CDR3 length: 13 amino acids.

The chain uses TRBV6-1 and TRBJ2-4; possibly TRBD2 for D (6 bases). Between the trimmed V and J ends, which lost 2 bases and 5 bases, there was a span of 10 bases. Per the germline V gene, CDR1 is MNHNS and CDR2 is SASEGT. This CDR3 spans 14 amino acids. The CDR3 protein is CASSEQGGENIQYF. CDR3 sequence (DNA): TGTGCCAGCAGTGAACAGGGAGGCGAAAACATTCAGTACTTC.

V and J are TRBV11-2 and TRBJ1-6; TRBD1 matches at 8 bases. Germline CDR1 reads SGHAT; CDR2 reads FQNNGV. The CDR3 runs to 19 residues. V was pared by 0 bases and J by 7 bases, with 14 bases of the junction left unmatched. The CDR3 sequence is CASSLDPLRQGIRNSPLHF. CDR3 coding DNA: TGTGCCAGCAGCTTAGATCCCCTTCGACAGGGGATAAGAAATTCACCCCTCCACTTT.